Listed below are T cell receptor beta chains from one sample, sequenced in a study of early T cells in non-severe SARS-CoV-2 infection. TCRdb redid the calling of the 5' RACE reads with MiXCR, one entry per CDR3 protein. The sample records 35,000 to 45,000 distinct CDR3 sequences, 4.5% to 7% being singletons. Sequencing used whole blood. These receptors came from an adult who was a healthcare worker with PCR-confirmed SARS-CoV-2 infection or an uninfected control (not recorded which). CDR3s include the opening cysteine and the closing phenylalanine or tryptophan. A D gene is named only where the DNA matches it firmly.

>TRBV28|NA
CASSFGRVYEQYF
>TRBV18|TRBD1
CASSPGQDYNEQFF
>TRBV5-1|NA
CASSLGHGSYEQYF
>TRBV27|NA
CASSIDRVERNTEAFF
>TRBV19|TRBD2
CASSTVLASLRGNEQFF
>TRBV7-2|TRBD1
CASSRQGALYTDTQYF
>TRBV27|TRBD2
CASSLRRGGSEQYF
>TRBV11-2|NA
CASSLRGGIDEQFF
>TRBV18|NA
CASSPSGADNEQFF
>TRBV7-9|NA
CASSQGGNYGYTF
>TRBV10-2|NA
CASSDPGIARDIQYF
>TRBV19|NA
CASSSVDYRGEQYF
>TRBV2|NA
CASSEISGGRSQF
>TRBV30|TRBD1
CAWSGEGQGGPGELFF
>TRBV12-3/TRBV12-4|TRBD2
CASPIKREGYEQYF
>TRBV20-1|NA
CSAPTGGGDVQYF
>TRBV15|TRBD2
CATSRDRGEETQYF
>TRBV20-1|TRBD2
CSAPRAGGEETQYF
>TRBV28|TRBD1
CASSQPPGTGAGNTIYF
>TRBV4-1|TRBD2
CASSQGPGGTSDEQYF
>TRBV19|NA
CASGAGPYNEQFF
>TRBV7-9|NA
CASGGGSYNEQFF
>TRBV10-1|NA
CASGPEADTQYF
>TRBV6-1|NA
CASSEAFQEQYF
>TRBV6-6|NA
CASSTAETQYF
>TRBV27|TRBD1
CASRKTGVGQPQHF
>TRBV24-1|TRBD2
CATSDRTSGRATGELFF
>TRBV5-4|NA
CASSPGRGRESPLHF
>TRBV28|NA
CASTDDFSQPQHF
>TRBV20-1|NA
CSARGALPGEKLFF
>TRBV14|NA
CASSQWTGRTNTEAFF
>TRBV7-7|TRBD1
CASSATGNNEKLFF
>TRBV10-3|NA
CAISTGRGETQYF
>TRBV14|NA
CASSRGGIIYNEQFF